This T cell receptor beta chain was recorded in a study of blood T cell repertoires in COVID-19. Study details: Samples of COVID-19 (acute and convalescent) were obtained from the United States, Italy and Spain. From T cells, B-cell-depleted T cells, or PBMCs came the material, which was cDNA or gDNA.

In the original analysis: Counts of nucleated cells, estimated from reference gene primer amplification, were obtained. The data were produced by immunoSEQ multiplex PCR, yet TCRdb's version contains in-frame clones alone and is incomplete. The DNA gave D and trimming, while V, J and clone size come from that table. The sample has 90,000 to 120,000 clones; roughly 86% are singletons. The sample comprised peripheral blood. The clonotype was recovered from a woman aged 60-75 years with acute or convalescent COVID-19.

Here the CDR3 DNA reads TGTGCCAGCAGCTTAGTCGGCGGGATGGGTTCCAAAAACATTCAGTACTTC. Its protein product is CASSLVGGMGSKNIQYF. The chain joins TRBV7-2 to TRBJ2-4; the D gene is possibly TRBD2 (6 bases). The V end was cut by 1 base, the J end by 2 bases, with 15 bases between. Germline loops: CDR1 SGHTA, CDR2 FQGNSA. CDR3 length: 17 amino acids.